A single sample is the source of the 7 T cell receptor beta chains below, sequenced in a study of CD8 T cells in ankylosing spondylitis. Study observations and caveats: A motif of fewer than ten highly homologous TCR beta variants was seen as apparently characteristic of ankylosing spondylitis blood.

MiXCR, run by TCRdb on the 5' RACE reads, gives a single entry per CDR3 protein. Among 670,000 or so distinct CDR3 sequences listed, roughly 19% were seen once. The antigens of these receptors remain unknown. The sample comprised blood, either unsorted or a sorted T cell fraction (not recorded which). Receptors were obtained from a male donor with ankylosing spondylitis.

There are many counts of this clonotype. The V and J genes are TRBV20-1 and TRBJ1-1; possible D gene TRBD1, 5 bases. V shed 1 base and J shed 4 bases, with 13 bases lying between them. The CDR3 runs 14 residues. Germline CDR1 reads DFQATT; CDR2 reads SNEGSKA (reference sequence). The CDR3 sequence is CSARVGGGITEAFF. For the CDR3, the DNA is TGCAGTGCTAGAGTGGGTGGGGGAATCACTGAAGCTTTCTTT.

The chain has TRBV7-8 and TRBJ2-5, with 10 bases aligning to TRBD2. CDR3 length equals 16 residues. With 5 bases clipped from V and 0 bases from J, the junction kept 6 bases outside the gene matches. Germline values: CDR1 SGHVS, CDR2 FQNEAQ. The CDR3 nucleotides are TGTGCCAGCAGCGCAACCGGGACTAGCGACCAAGAGACCCAGTACTTC. It codes for CASSATGTSDQETQYF.

This clonotype was counted only a few times. The V gene is TRBV29-1, the J gene TRBJ2-2; no firm D call. CDR3 length: 14 residues. V gave up 1 base and J gave up 6 bases, with 12 bases separating them. Per the germline V gene, CDR1 is SQVTM and CDR2 is ANQGSEA. The CDR3: CSVEVWSSAGELFF. The CDR3 DNA sequence: TGCAGCGTTGAAGTATGGAGTTCGGCCGGGGAGCTGTTTTTT.

V is TRBV10-3 and J is TRBJ1-5; TRBD1 aligns across 7 bases. Germline CDR1 and CDR2: ENHRY and SYGVKD. The V segment lost 4 bases and the J segment 3 bases; nucleotides outside the gene matches: 3. CDR3 length: 14 amino acids. The CDR3 loop reads CAISAGTDNQPQHF. DNA of the CDR3: TGTGCCATCAGTGCTGGGACAGACAATCAGCCCCAGCATTTT.

This clonotype was counted between two and nine times. This chain links TRBV20-1 with TRBJ1-2, with a possible D match to TRBD1 (5 bases). CDR1 DFQATT and CDR2 SNEGSKA come from the germline V gene (reference sequence). With 1 base removed from V and 6 bases from J, the gap between germline ends came to 12 bases. This CDR3 is 13 amino acids long. CDR3 sequence (DNA): TGCAGTGCTAGAGTGTGGGACCCCGATGGCTACACCTTC. Amino acid sequence: CSARVWDPDGYTF.

This chain uses TRBV29-1 with TRBJ2-1; 13 positions agree with TRBD2. V was pared by 1 base and J by 8 bases, with 8 bases of the junction left unmatched. There are 16 residues in the CDR3. From germline, CDR1 is SQVTM and CDR2 ANQGSEA. The CDR3 loop is CSVEGATSGRLHEQFF. In nucleotides, the CDR3 is TGCAGCGTTGAAGGGGCGACTAGCGGGAGGTTGCATGAGCAGTTCTTC.

This chain connects TRBV28 to TRBJ2-3; 10 nucleotides line up with TRBD2. V trimming: 6 bases; J trimming: 3 bases; junction bases outside the gene matches: 6. Germline CDR1 reads MDHEN; CDR2 reads SYDVKM. The CDR3 sequence is 15 residues long. The CDR3 nucleotides are TGTGCCAGCAGACCTAGCGGGAGTTTGACAGATACGCAGTATTTT. Protein product: CASRPSGSLTDTQYF.